These 31 T cell receptor beta chains were sequenced from one sample in a study of T cell responses to AZD1222 COVID-19 vaccine. Method: immunoSEQ multiplex PCR; TCRdb's copy keeps in-frame clones and lacks some. The table records roughly 99,000 clones, 70% to 90% of them present only once. Here the sequenced sample was peripheral blood, taken 28 days after the second AZD1222 dose. Receptor source: an adult who received the AZD1222 COVID-19 vaccine.

This clone has ten or more counts. The chain is built from TRBV6-5 and TRBJ2-3, with 10 bases identical to TRBD1. The ends lost 0 bases at V and 4 bases at J; junction bases unmatched: 1. Germline V lookup: CDR1 MNHEY, CDR2 SVGAGI. CDR3 length: 15 amino acids. The CDR3 sequence: CASSYSTGGPDTQYF. CDR3 sequence (DNA): TGTGCCAGCAGTTACTCGACAGGGGGCCCAGATACGCAGTATTTT.

CDR3 sequence reads: CASSLGLLWQGSYEQYF. CDR3 nucleotide sequence: TGTGCCAGCAGCTTAGGGCTGTTGTGGCAGGGGTCCTACGAGCAGTACTTC. This chain links TRBV7-2 with TRBJ2-7; D might be TRBD1 (6 bases). The V end was cut by 1 base, the J end by 1 base, with 17 bases between. This CDR3 comprises 17 residues. Germline V gives CDR1 SGHTA, CDR2 FQGNSA.

The CDR3 sequence: CASSVYGGTDTQYF. CDR3 sequence (DNA): TGTGCCAGCAGCGTATACGGGGGGACAGATACGCAGTATTTT. The chain links TRBV9 to TRBJ2-3; 7 bases line up with TRBD2. Germline lookup yields CDR1 SGDLS and CDR2 YYNGEE. V gave up 1 base and J gave up 3 bases; unmatched junction bases: 2. The length of the CDR3 is 14 residues.

In this sample, this clone turned up once. The J gene is TRBJ2-3, the V gene TRBV19, with D tentatively TRBD1 or TRBD2 (6 bases each). Trimming took 3 bases from V and 0 from J, leaving 13 bases between them. CDR1 and CDR2 from the germline V gene are LNHDA and SQIVND (reference sequence). This CDR3 has 16 residues. CDR3 sequence: CASSIWGAPSTDTQYF. As DNA, the CDR3 is TGTGCCAGTAGTATTTGGGGGGCCCCTAGCACAGATACGCAGTATTTT.

V and J are TRBV7-8 and TRBJ2-2; D may be TRBD1 (5 bases). The CDR3 spans 13 residues. Trimming cost V 5 bases and J 6 bases, with 10 bases left between them. Germline V gives CDR1 SGHVS, CDR2 FQNEAQ. The CDR3 is CASSTDSAGELFF. The CDR3 nucleotides read TGTGCCAGCAGCACCGACAGCGCCGGGGAGCTGTTTTTT.

The V and J genes are TRBV7-2 and TRBJ1-1, with TRBD1 as a possible D gene (6 bases). CDR3 size: 14 residues. The V gene's germline CDR1 is SGHTA and CDR2 FQGNSA. Trimming removed 0 bases at V and 8 bases at J, with 13 bases between. The CDR3 spells CASSLARGGQEAFF. The CDR3 DNA is TGTGCCAGCAGCTTAGCGAGAGGGGGGCAGGAAGCTTTCTTT.

CDR3 amino acids: CASSPRRGGYTF. The DNA of the CDR3 is TGTGCCAGCAGTCCCCGACGGGGAGGCTACACCTTC. The chain is built from TRBV27 and TRBJ1-2, with D unresolved. Germline V lookup: CDR1 MNHEY, CDR2 SMNVEV (reference sequence). Trimming cost V 5 bases and J 8 bases, with 12 bases left between them. The CDR3 is made up of 12 amino acids.

The chain carries TRBV5-6 and TRBJ1-5; TRBD1 matches 8 bases. J was trimmed by 11 bases and V by 5 bases; bases with no gene match: 12. This CDR3 comprises 14 residues. Germline CDR1 SGHDT, CDR2 YYEEEE. The CDR3 protein is CASSPGQGGGTQHF. The CDR3 region has the DNA TGTGCCAGCAGTCCAGGACAGGGAGGGGGAACCCAGCATTTT.

The count of this clone is one. The V gene is TRBV6-5, the J gene TRBJ1-4; D gene ambiguous. The germline V and J ends were trimmed by 5 bases and 4 bases, with 14 bases remaining between them. The germline gives CDR1 MNHEY, CDR2 SVGAGI. The CDR3 contains 15 residues. The CDR3 DNA reads as TGTGCCAGCAGTCGTAGTTCGGGGTTTAATGAAAAACTGTTTTTT. Translating it yields CASSRSSGFNEKLFF.

This clone was seen only a few times. The CDR3 nucleotides are TGTGCCAGCAGTTCCCAAGGCCCAACCGGGGAGCTGTTTTTT. It codes for CASSSQGPTGELFF. The chain carries TRBV6-5 and TRBJ2-2, with D unclear. The CDR3 spans 14 residues. Germline V gene lookup returns CDR1 MNHEY and CDR2 SVGAGI. The germline V and J ends were trimmed by 4 bases and 5 bases, with 11 bases remaining between them.

V and J are TRBV27 and TRBJ1-1; weak D call: TRBD1 (5 bases). The CDR3 runs to 14 residues. CDR1 is MNHEY and CDR2 is SMNVEV in the germline V gene (reference sequence). The V gene lost 4 bases and the J gene lost 7 bases, with 16 bases spanning the gap. The CDR3 region is CASSSPSGLDEAFF. CDR3 sequence (DNA): TGTGCCAGCAGTTCCCCTTCAGGGCTGGATGAAGCTTTCTTT.

This clone was seen just once. The chain combines TRBV6-2 or TRBV6-3 with TRBJ1-1; a possible D gene is TRBD1 (5 bases). The germline V and J ends were trimmed by 5 bases and 4 bases, with 8 bases remaining between them. From germline, CDR1 is MNHEY and CDR2 SVGEGT. The CDR3 extends over 12 amino acids. The CDR3: CASSHGTTEAFF. As DNA, the CDR3 is TGTGCCAGCAGTCACGGGACCACTGAAGCTTTCTTT.

A single count supports this clone. V usage is TRBV6-1 and J usage is TRBJ1-1; 7 nucleotides line up with TRBD1. The J segment lost 5 bases and the V segment lost 3 bases, leaving 6 bases of the junction unmatched. The CDR3 sequence is 14 residues long. CDR1 and CDR2 (germline): MNHNS, SASEGT. In nucleotides, the CDR3 is TGTGCCAGCAGTGAGAACAGGGGATGGACTGAAGCTTTCTTT. Translated, it gives CASSENRGWTEAFF.

The chain uses TRBV5-5 and TRBJ2-3, with 8 bases fitting TRBD2. Germline CDR1 SGHKS, CDR2 YYEKEE (reference sequence). V was pared by 6 bases and J by 2 bases, with 8 bases of the junction left unmatched. This CDR3 spans 15 amino acids. CDR3 DNA sequence: TGTGCCAGCACCCTGCTCGGGGGGGACACAGATACGCAGTATTTT. Its translation is CASTLLGGDTDTQYF.

The chain joins TRBV18 to TRBJ1-5; 8 nucleotides agree with TRBD1. V dropped 4 bases and J dropped 11; count of bases not matched to a gene: 13. Germline V gene sequence: CDR1 KGHSH, CDR2 LQKENI. The CDR3 length is 15 residues. The CDR3 loop is CASSQGQGAAWTQHF. CDR3 bases: TGTGCCAGCTCACAGGGGCAGGGGGCAGCGTGGACCCAGCATTTT.

This clone was seen a single time. The V gene is TRBV4-1, the J gene TRBJ2-1; the match to TRBD2 covers 11 bases. Germline V gene lookup returns CDR1 MGHRA and CDR2 YSYEKL. Germline trimming cut 6 bases from V and 4 bases from J; bases unmatched to any gene: 8. The CDR3 has 16 residues. The CDR3 spells CASSRLTSGTYNEQFF. In nucleotides, the CDR3 is TGCGCCAGCAGTCGCCTGACTAGCGGGACTTACAATGAGCAGTTCTTC.

This clone was counted a few times. CDR3 sequence: CASSSFVTGNQPQHF. The CDR3 DNA sequence: TGTGCCAGCAGCTCCTTCGTGACAGGGAATCAGCCCCAGCATTTT. The genes are TRBV5-6 and TRBJ1-5; TRBD1 matches 7 bases. The germline CDR1 and CDR2 sequences are SGHDT and YYEEEE. Trimming cost V 3 bases and J 4 bases; bases outside gene matches: 7. The CDR3 has 15 amino acids.

The chain couples TRBV5-1 to TRBJ2-1; no definite D call. The germline V gene encodes CDR1 SGHRS and CDR2 YFSETQ. This CDR3 contains 13 residues. V was clipped by 0 bases and J by 2 bases, with 3 bases between them. DNA for the CDR3: TGCGCCAGCAGCTTGGTCACCTACAATGAGCAGTTCTTC. Translated, it gives CASSLVTYNEQFF.

The V and J genes are TRBV6-5 and TRBJ2-1, with TRBD2 matching 8 bases. V was pared by 8 bases and J by 4 bases, with 10 bases of the junction left unmatched. This CDR3 region has 15 residues. Germline-derived CDR1 and CDR2 are MNHEY and SVGAGI. The CDR3 spells CASGAGGAGYNEQFF. The CDR3, as DNA: TGTGCCAGCGGGGCCGGGGGGGCCGGTTACAATGAGCAGTTCTTC.

The chain combines TRBV14 with TRBJ2-5; D possibly corresponds to TRBD1 (6 bases). Germline lookup yields CDR1 SGHDN and CDR2 FVKESK. The ends were cut back, 6 bases at V and 0 bases at J, with 8 bases in the middle. This CDR3 spans 13 amino acids. This CDR3 is CASRTGHQETQYF. CDR3 bases: TGTGCCAGCAGGACAGGTCACCAAGAGACCCAGTACTTC.

V is TRBV3-1 (or the pseudogene TRBV3-2) and J is TRBJ2-7; 8 nucleotides agree with TRBD1. CDR1 is LGHDT, CDR2 YNNKEL, per germline (reference sequence). J was trimmed by 7 bases and V by 3 bases; bases with no gene match: 5. This CDR3 has 13 amino acids. CDR3 in DNA: TGTGCCAGCAGCCAGGACAGGGCGAGTGAGCAGTACTTC. Residues: CASSQDRASEQYF.

V gene TRBV6-1 combines with J gene TRBJ1-3, with D unresolved. CDR3 length: 16 residues. Per the germline V gene, CDR1 is MNHNS and CDR2 is SASEGT. V was trimmed by 1 base and J by 0 bases, leaving 10 bases between them. As DNA, the CDR3 is TGTGCCAGCAGTGAAGGCGTAGCAGACTCTGGAAACACCATATATTTT. Encoded protein: CASSEGVADSGNTIYF.

The chain recombines TRBV6-4 with TRBJ2-1; TRBD2 agrees at 9 bases. The CDR3 is 15 amino acids. With 0 bases clipped from V and 3 bases from J, the junction kept 0 bases outside the gene matches. Germline V CDR1 and CDR2: MRHNA, SNTAGT. Here the CDR3 reads CASSDSRGGYNEQFF. The CDR3, as DNA: TGTGCCAGCAGTGACTCGCGGGGGGGCTACAATGAGCAGTTCTTC.

This clone appeared a single time. The chain has TRBV9 and TRBJ2-3; D possibly corresponds to TRBD2 (5 bases). The CDR3 runs 14 residues. V was trimmed by 4 bases and J by 0 bases, leaving 9 bases between them. The V gene's germline CDR1 is SGDLS and CDR2 YYNGEE. The CDR3 bases are TGTGCCAGCAGCCCTCGGACTAGCACAGATACGCAGTATTTT. Protein product: CASSPRTSTDTQYF.

The genes are TRBV2 and TRBJ2-7; 7 bases are a match to TRBD1. This CDR3 is built from 13 residues. CDR1 and CDR2 from the germline V gene are SNHLY and FYNNEI. V gave up 7 bases and J gave up 1 base; unmatched junction bases: 4. The CDR3 here is CASKGTESYEQYF. CDR3 coding DNA: TGTGCCAGCAAGGGGACAGAGTCCTACGAGCAGTACTTC.

The V gene is TRBV15, the J gene TRBJ1-4; the D is unclear. CDR3 length: 18 amino acids. Deletions cut 1 base from V and 2 bases from J, with 17 bases between. From germline, CDR1 is LNHNV and CDR2 YYDKDF (reference sequence). For the CDR3, the DNA is TGTGCCACCAGCAGAGCTGACGGGGTGAGAGGGACTAATGAAAAACTGTTTTTT. Translated: CATSRADGVRGTNEKLFF.

This clone was detected a few times. CDR3 protein: CASSWGGDAEAFF. CDR3 bases: TGCGCCAGCAGCTGGGGGGGTGACGCTGAAGCTTTCTTT. The chain joins TRBV5-1 to TRBJ1-1; D may be TRBD1 (5 bases). The ends were cut back, 3 bases at V and 6 bases at J, with 12 bases in the middle. CDR1 and CDR2 (germline): SGHRS, YFSETQ. The CDR3 covers 13 residues.

The rearrangement uses TRBV7-2 and TRBJ2-1, with 7 bases lining up with TRBD2. V shed 7 bases and J 0 bases; nucleotides not matched to a gene: 6. The CDR3 has 15 amino acids. CDR1 and CDR2 from the germline V gene are SGHTA and FQGNSA. Here the CDR3 DNA reads TGTGCCAGCACCATAGCGGGTGTCTCCTACAATGAGCAGTTCTTC. Its translation is CASTIAGVSYNEQFF.

The chain has TRBV29-1 and TRBJ1-1; D is ambiguous. V was cut by 6 bases and J by 0 bases, with 11 bases left in between. The CDR3 consists of 13 residues. Germline CDR1 reads SQVTM; CDR2 reads ANQGSEA. CDR3 DNA sequence: TGCAGCGTCTGGGAGAGCCTGAACACTGAAGCTTTCTTT. Translating it yields CSVWESLNTEAFF.

This chain links TRBV19 with TRBJ1-1, with D hard to call. Trimming shortened V by 0 bases and J by 0 bases, and 5 bases separated the two germline ends. This CDR3 comprises 14 residues. Per germline, CDR1 LNHDA and CDR2 SQIVND (reference sequence). The CDR3 region has the DNA TGTGCCAGTAGTATAGACACAGTGAACACTGAAGCTTTCTTT. Its translation: CASSIDTVNTEAFF.

The count of this clone is one. The chain employs TRBV3-1 (or the pseudogene TRBV3-2) and TRBJ2-1; maybe TRBD1 (6 bases). The CDR3 is 12 amino acids. CDR1 and CDR2 from the germline V gene are LGHDT and YNNKEL (reference sequence). V shed 7 bases and J shed 10 bases, with 14 bases lying between them. This CDR3 is CASTLRGREQFF. The CDR3, as DNA: TGTGCCAGCACCCTCAGGGGTAGGGAGCAGTTCTTC.